This T cell receptor (beta chain) emerged from a study of tumor-infiltrating lymphocytes in primary liver carcinoma. From roughly 500 ng total RNA, TCR beta cDNA was generated with a primer in the constant region. Modified slightly, ARM-PCR produced TCR beta libraries over three nested multiplex PCR rounds. Amplification in the first two PCR rounds was performed using TRBV1-TRBV30 forward primers and a C-beta reverse primer for around 10 cycles each. Each CDR3 protein is one row after TCRdb ran MiXCR on the multiplex PCR reads. The table lists 330,000 or so distinct CDR3 sequences, about two thirds of them singletons. This CDR3 comprises 14 residues. Germline V CDR1 and CDR2: SGHAT, FQNNGV. The researchers obtained blood RNA from unsorted whole blood and also extracted germline DNA. Note on this clonotype: One end of the junction does not line up with germline, which may come from a read error.

V and J are TRBV11-2 and TRBJ1-1, with 7 bases matching TRBD1. The clonotype originates from a man aged 35-49 years with primary liver carcinoma and hepatitis B virus infection. Sequences were obtained from peripheral blood. CDR3 sequence reads: CPSGLDREDTEAFF. As DNA, the CDR3 is TGTCCCAGCGGCTTAGACAGGGAGGACACTGAGGCTTTCTTT.